The clone carrying this TCR beta chain was counted at least ten times. Its antigen remains unidentified. This record belongs to a study of glioma-infiltrating T cells. Findings and limits, study-wide: Non-neoplastic patients had below-expected tissue-blood divergence, while all gliomas exceeded expectation. Very few CDR3 sequences were shared between tissue and blood.

TCR alpha and beta CDR3 regions were amplified from RNA using iRepertoire nested multiplex PCR. Input was 100-400 ng of tissue mRNA or PBMC total RNA. TCRdb used MiXCR to reprocess the multiplex PCR reads, holding one entry per CDR3 protein. This table holds around 130,000 distinct CDR3 sequences, around 25% found once. CDR3 size: 15 residues. The germline CDR1 and CDR2 sequences are MNHNS and SASEGT. With V trimmed by 6 bases and J by 3 bases, 6 bases remained unmatched. The origin of this receptor is a human donor with low-grade glioma or glioblastoma, undergoing nonglioma brain surgery, or in good health (not recorded which). V and J are TRBV6-1 and TRBJ2-2; 8 bases agree with TRBD2. Material for sequencing was glioma tissue, nonneoplastic brain tissue, or PBMCs (not recorded which). CDR3 DNA sequence: TGTGCCAGCAGAAGGGTACTAGCGGACACCGGGGAGCTGTTTTTT. Translating it yields CASRRVLADTGELFF.